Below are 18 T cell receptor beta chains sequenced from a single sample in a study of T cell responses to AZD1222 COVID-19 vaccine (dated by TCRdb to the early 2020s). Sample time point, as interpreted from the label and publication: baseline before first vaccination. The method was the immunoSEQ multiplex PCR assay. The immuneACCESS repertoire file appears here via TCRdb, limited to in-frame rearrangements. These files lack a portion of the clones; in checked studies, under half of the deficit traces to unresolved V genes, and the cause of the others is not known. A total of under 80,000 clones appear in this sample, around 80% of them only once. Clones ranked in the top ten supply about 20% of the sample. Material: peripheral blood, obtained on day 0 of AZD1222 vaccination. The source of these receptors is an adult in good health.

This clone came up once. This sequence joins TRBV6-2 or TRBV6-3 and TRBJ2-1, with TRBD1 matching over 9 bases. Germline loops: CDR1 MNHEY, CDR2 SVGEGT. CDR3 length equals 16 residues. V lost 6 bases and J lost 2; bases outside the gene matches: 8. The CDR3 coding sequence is TGTGCCAGCAGCCTTGTAGGGGACAGGGCCTACAATGAGCAGTTCTTC. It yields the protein CASSLVGDRAYNEQFF.

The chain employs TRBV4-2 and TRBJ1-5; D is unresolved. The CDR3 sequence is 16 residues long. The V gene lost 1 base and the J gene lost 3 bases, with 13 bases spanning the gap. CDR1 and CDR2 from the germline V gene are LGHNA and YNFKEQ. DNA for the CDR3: TGTGCCAGCAGCCAAGTCGAGAAAACCTACAATCAGCCCCAGCATTTT. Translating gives CASSQVEKTYNQPQHF.

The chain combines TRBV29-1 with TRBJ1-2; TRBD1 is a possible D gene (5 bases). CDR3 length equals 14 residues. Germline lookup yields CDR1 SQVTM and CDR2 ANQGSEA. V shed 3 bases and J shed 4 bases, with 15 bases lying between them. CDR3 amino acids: CSVDLTAGFYGYTF. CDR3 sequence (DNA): TGCAGCGTTGATCTGACAGCCGGCTTCTATGGCTACACCTTC.

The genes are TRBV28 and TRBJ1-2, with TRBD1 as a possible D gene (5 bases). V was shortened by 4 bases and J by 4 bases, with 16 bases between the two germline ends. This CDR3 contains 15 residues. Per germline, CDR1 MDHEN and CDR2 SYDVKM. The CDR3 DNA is TGTGCCAGCAGTTCCGAGAGGCAGGGTGGCTATGGCTACACCTTC. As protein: CASSSERQGGYGYTF.

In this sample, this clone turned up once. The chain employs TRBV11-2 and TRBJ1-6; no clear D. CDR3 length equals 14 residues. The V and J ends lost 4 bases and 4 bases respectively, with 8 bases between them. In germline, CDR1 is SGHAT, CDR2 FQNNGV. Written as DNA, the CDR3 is TGTGCCAGCAGCTCACTTGCTTATAATTCACCCCTCCACTTT. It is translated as CASSSLAYNSPLHF.

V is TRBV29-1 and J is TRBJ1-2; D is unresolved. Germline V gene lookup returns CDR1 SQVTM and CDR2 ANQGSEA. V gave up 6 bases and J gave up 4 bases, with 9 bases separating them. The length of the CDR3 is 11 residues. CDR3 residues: CSVPRPYGYTF. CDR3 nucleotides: TGCAGCGTGCCCAGGCCCTATGGCTACACCTTC.

CDR3 region: CASSQDLAVSSYEQYF. The CDR3 DNA reads TGTGCCAGCAGCCAAGATCTAGCGGTGAGCTCCTACGAGCAGTACTTC. V is TRBV4-2 and J is TRBJ2-7; 7 nucleotides agree with TRBD2. Germline V gene data show CDR1 as LGHNA and CDR2 as YNFKEQ. The CDR3 is 16 residues long. Germline trimming cut 0 bases from V and 0 bases from J; bases unmatched to any gene: 5.

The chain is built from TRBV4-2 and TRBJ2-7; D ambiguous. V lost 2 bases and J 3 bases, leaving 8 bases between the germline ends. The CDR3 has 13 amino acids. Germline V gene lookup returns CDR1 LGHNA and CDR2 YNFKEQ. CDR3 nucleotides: TGTGCCAGCAGCCAACAGACACTCTACGAGCAGTACTTC. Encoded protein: CASSQQTLYEQYF.

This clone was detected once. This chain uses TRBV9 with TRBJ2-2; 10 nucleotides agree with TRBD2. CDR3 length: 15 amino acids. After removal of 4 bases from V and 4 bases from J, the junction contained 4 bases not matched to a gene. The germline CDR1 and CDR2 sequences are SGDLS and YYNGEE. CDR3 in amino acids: CASSLRTSGTGELFF. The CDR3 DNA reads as TGTGCCAGCAGCCTGAGGACTAGCGGCACCGGGGAGCTGTTTTTT. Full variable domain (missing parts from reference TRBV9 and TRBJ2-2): DSGVTQTPKHLITATGQRVTLRCSPRSGDLSVYWYQQSLDQGLQFLIQYYNGEERAKGNILERFSAQQFPDLHSELNLSSLELGDSALYFCASSLRTSGTGELFFGEGSRLTVL.

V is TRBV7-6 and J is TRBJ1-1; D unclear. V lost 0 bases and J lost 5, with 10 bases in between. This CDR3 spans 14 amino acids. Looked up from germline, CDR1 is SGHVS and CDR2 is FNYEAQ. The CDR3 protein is CASSLAGVGTEAFF. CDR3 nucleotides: TGTGCCAGCAGCTTAGCTGGGGTAGGAACTGAAGCTTTCTTT.

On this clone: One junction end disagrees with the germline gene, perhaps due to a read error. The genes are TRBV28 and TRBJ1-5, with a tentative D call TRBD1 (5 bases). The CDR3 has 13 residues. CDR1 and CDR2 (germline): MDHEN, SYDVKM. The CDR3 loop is CASRPPGDQSQHF. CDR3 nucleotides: TGTGCCAGCAGGCCACCGGGGGATCAGTCCCAGCATTTT.

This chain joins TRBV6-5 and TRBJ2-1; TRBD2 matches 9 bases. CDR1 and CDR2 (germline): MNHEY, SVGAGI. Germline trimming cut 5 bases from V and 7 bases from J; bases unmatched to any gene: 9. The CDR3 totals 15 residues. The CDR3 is CASSSSGRLWNEQFF. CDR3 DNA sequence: TGTGCCAGCAGTAGCAGCGGGAGGCTTTGGAATGAGCAGTTCTTC.

In DNA, the CDR3 is TGTGCCTGCTCTCCAGGTAACTCTGGAAACACCATATATTTT. It specifies CACSPGNSGNTIYF. The chain links TRBV30 to TRBJ1-3, with unresolved D. Germline CDR1 is GTSNPN and CDR2 is SVGIG (reference sequence). CDR3 size: 14 residues. V was trimmed by 6 bases and J by 0 bases, leaving 12 bases between them.

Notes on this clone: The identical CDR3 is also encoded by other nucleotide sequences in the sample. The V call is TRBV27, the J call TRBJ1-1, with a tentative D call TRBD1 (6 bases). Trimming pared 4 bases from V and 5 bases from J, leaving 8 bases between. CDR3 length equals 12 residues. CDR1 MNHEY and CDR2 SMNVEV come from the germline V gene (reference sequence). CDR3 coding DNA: TGTGCCAGCAGTTATACAGGGACTGAAGCTTTCTTT. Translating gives CASSYTGTEAFF.

CDR3 region: CASSGTGTVNEQFF. The DNA of the CDR3 is TGTGCCAGCAGTGGGACTGGCACCGTCAATGAGCAGTTCTTC. V gene TRBV2 combines with J gene TRBJ2-1; D is possibly TRBD2 (5 bases). There are 14 residues in the CDR3. In germline, CDR1 is SNHLY, CDR2 FYNNEI. V lost 4 bases and J 6 bases, leaving 13 bases between the germline ends.

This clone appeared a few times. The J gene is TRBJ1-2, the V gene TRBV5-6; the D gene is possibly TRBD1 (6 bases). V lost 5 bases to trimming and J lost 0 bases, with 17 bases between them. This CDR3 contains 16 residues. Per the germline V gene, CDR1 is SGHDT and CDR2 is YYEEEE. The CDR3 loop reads CASSLPPGQANYGYTF. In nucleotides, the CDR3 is TGTGCCAGCAGTCTCCCCCCGGGACAAGCTAACTATGGCTACACCTTC. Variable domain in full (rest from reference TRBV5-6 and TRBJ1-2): DAGVTQSPTHLIKTRGQQVTLRCSPKSGHDTVSWYQQALGQGPQFIFQYYEEEERQRGNFPDRFSGHQFPNYSSELNVNALLLGDSALYLCASSLPPGQANYGYTFGSGTRLTVV.

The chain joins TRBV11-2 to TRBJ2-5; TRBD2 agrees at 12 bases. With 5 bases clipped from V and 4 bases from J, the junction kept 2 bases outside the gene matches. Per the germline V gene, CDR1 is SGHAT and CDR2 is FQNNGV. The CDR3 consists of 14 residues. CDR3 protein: CASSPGLAGETQYF. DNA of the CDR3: TGTGCCAGCAGCCCGGGACTAGCGGGAGAGACCCAGTACTTC. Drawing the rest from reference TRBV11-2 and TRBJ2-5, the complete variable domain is EAGVAQSPRYKIIEKRQSVAFWCNPISGHATLYWYQQILGQGPKLLIQFQNNGVVDDSQLPKDRFSAERLKGVDSTLKIQPAKLEDSAVYLCASSPGLAGETQYFGPGTRLLVL.

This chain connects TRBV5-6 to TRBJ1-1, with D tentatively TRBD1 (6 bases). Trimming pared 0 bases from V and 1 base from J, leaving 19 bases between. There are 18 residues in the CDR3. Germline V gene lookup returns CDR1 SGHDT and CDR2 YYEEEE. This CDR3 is CASSLAPGTRVQNTEAFF. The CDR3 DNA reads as TGTGCCAGCAGCTTGGCCCCCGGGACACGCGTACAGAACACTGAAGCTTTCTTT.